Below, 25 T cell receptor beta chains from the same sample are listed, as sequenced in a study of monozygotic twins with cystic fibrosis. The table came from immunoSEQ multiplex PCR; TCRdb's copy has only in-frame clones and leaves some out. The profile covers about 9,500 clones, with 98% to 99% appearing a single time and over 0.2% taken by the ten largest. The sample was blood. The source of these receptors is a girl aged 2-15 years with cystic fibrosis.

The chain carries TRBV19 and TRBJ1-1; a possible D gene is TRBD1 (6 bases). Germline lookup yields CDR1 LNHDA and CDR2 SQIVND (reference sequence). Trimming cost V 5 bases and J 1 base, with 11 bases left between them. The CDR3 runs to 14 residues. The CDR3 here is CASSEGVRNTEAFF. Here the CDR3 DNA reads TGTGCCAGTAGTGAGGGGGTGCGGAACACTGAAGCTTTCTTT.

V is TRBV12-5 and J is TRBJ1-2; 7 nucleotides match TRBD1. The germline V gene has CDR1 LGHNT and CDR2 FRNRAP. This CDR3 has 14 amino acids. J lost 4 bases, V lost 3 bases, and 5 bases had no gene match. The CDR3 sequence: CASGFGTALYGYTF. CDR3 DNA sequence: TGTGCTAGTGGTTTCGGGACAGCCCTCTATGGCTACACCTTC. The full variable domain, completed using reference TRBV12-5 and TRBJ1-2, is DARVTQTPRHKVTEMGQEVTMRCQPILGHNTVFWYRQTMMQGLELLAYFRNRAPLDDSGMPKDRFSAEMPDATLATLKIQPSEPRDSAVYFCASGFGTALYGYTFGSGTRLTVV.

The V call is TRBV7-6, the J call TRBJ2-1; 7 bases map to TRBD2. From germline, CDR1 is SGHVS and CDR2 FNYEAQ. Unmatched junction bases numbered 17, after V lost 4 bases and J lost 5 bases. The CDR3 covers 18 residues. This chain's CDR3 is CASSYNPPSGTSDNEQFF. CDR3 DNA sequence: TGTGCCAGCAGCTATAACCCTCCTAGCGGTACCTCTGACAATGAGCAGTTCTTC.

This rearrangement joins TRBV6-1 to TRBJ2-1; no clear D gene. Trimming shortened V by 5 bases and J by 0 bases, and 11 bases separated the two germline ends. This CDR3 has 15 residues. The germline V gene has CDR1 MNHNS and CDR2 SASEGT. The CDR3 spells CASSPVARSYNEQFF. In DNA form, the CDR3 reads TGTGCCAGCAGTCCCGTTGCACGCTCCTACAATGAGCAGTTCTTC.

The CDR3 loop is CASSGRDADTQYF. CDR3 DNA sequence: TGTGCCAGCAGTGGCAGGGACGCAGATACGCAGTATTTT. This chain connects TRBV11-2 to TRBJ2-3, with D perhaps given as TRBD1 or TRBD2 (5 bases each). The CDR3 runs to 13 residues. V lost 6 bases to trimming and J lost 4 bases, with 11 bases between them. Germline CDR1 and CDR2: SGHAT and FQNNGV.

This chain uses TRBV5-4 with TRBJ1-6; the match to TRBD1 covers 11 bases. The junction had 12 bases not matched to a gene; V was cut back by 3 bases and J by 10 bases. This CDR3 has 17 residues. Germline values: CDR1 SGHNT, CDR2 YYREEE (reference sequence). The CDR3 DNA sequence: TGTGCCAGCAGCTATGGGACAGGGGGATTTTTTAAATCACCCCTCCACTTT. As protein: CASSYGTGGFFKSPLHF.

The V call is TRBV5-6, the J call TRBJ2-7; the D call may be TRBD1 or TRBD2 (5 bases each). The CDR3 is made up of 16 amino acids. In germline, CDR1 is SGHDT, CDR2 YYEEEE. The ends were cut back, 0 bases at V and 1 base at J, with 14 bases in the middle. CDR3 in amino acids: CASSLAPGRMSYEQYF. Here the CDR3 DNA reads TGTGCCAGCAGCTTGGCCCCGGGACGCATGTCCTACGAGCAGTACTTC. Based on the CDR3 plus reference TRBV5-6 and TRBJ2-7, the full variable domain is DAGVTQSPTHLIKTRGQQVTLRCSPKSGHDTVSWYQQALGQGPQFIFQYYEEEERQRGNFPDRFSGHQFPNYSSELNVNALLLGDSALYLCASSLAPGRMSYEQYFGPGTRLTVT.

The CDR3 region is CASSLRGSDYSNQPQHF. The CDR3 region has the DNA TGTGCCAGCAGCTTAAGGGGATCGGACTATAGCAATCAGCCCCAGCATTTT. The genes are TRBV7-2 and TRBJ1-5; D possibly corresponds to TRBD1 (5 bases). CDR1 is SGHTA, CDR2 FQGNSA, per germline. V was clipped by 2 bases and J by 0 bases, with 14 bases between them. The CDR3 runs 17 residues.

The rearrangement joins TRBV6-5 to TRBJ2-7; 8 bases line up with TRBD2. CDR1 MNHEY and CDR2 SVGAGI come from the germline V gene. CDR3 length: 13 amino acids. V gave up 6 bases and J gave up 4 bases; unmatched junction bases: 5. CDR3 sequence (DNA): TGTGCCAGCAGCCGGACTAGCACGTACGAGCAGTACTTC. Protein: CASSRTSTYEQYF.

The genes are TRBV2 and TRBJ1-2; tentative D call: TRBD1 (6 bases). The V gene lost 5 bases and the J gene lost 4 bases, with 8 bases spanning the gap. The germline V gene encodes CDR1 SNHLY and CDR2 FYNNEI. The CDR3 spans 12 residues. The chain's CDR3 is CASSSDSYGYTF. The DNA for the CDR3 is TGTGCCAGCAGTTCGGACAGCTATGGCTACACCTTC.

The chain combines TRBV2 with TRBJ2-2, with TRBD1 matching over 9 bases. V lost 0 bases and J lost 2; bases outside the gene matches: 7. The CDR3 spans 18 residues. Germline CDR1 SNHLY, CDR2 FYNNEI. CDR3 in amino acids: CASSEAARGQGNTGELFF. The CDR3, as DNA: TGTGCCAGCAGTGAAGCGGCGAGGGGACAGGGTAACACCGGGGAGCTGTTTTTT.

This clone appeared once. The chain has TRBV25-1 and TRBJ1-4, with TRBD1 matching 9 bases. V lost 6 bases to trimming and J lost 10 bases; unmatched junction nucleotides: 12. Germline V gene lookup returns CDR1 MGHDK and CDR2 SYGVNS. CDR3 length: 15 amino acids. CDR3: CASSPVGTGTSKLFF. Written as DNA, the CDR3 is TGTGCCAGCAGCCCCGTTGGGACAGGGACATCAAAACTGTTTTTT.

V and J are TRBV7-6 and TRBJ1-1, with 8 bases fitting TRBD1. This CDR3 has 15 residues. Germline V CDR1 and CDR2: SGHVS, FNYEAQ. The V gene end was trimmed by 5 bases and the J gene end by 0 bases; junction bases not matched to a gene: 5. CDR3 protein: CASSRGQDLNTEAFF. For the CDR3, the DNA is TGTGCCAGCAGCAGGGGACAGGATCTGAACACTGAAGCTTTCTTT.

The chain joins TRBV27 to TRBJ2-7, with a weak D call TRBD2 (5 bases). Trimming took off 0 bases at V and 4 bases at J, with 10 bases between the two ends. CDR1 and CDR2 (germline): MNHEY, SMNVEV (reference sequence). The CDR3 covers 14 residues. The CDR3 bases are TGTGCCAGCAGTTTATCCCGGGAAGGGTACGAGCAGTACTTC. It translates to CASSLSREGYEQYF.

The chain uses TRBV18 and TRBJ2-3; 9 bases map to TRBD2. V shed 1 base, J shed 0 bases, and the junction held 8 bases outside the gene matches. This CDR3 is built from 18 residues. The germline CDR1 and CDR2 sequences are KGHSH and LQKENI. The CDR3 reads CASSPRPTSGSSTDTQYF. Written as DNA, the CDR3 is TGTGCCAGCTCACCACGCCCGACTAGCGGTTCTAGCACAGATACGCAGTATTTT.

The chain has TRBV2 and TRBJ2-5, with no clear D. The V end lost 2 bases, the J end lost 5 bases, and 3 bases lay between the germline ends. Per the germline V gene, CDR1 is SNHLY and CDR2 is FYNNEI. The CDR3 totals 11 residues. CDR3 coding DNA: TGTGCCAGCAGTGAAATGGAGACCCAGTACTTC. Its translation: CASSEMETQYF.

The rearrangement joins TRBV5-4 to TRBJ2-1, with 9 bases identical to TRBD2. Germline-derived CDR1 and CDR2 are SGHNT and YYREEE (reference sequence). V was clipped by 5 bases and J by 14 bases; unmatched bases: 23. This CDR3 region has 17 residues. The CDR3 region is CASSRPPSGIVLGEEFF. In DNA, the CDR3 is TGTGCCAGCAGTCGACCGCCTAGCGGGATAGTCTTGGGGGAGGAGTTCTTC.

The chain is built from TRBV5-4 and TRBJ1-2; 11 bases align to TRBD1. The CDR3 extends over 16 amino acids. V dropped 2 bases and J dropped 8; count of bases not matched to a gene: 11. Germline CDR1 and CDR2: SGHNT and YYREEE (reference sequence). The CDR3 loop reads CASSFPGQGVSQGYTF. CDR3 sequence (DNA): TGTGCCAGCAGCTTCCCGGGACAGGGGGTCTCTCAGGGCTACACCTTC.

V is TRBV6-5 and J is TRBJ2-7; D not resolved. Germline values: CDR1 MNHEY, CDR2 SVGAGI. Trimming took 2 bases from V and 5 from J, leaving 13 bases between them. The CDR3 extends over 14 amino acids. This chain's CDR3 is CASSYRTVANEQYF. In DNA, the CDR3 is TGTGCCAGCAGTTACCGGACGGTAGCTAACGAGCAGTACTTC.

The CDR3 loop reads CASSAGQGNSPLHF. The CDR3 DNA is TGTGCCAGCAGCGCCGGACAGGGAAATTCACCCCTCCACTTT. J is TRBJ1-6 and V is TRBV7-9, with 8 bases lining up with TRBD1. Germline CDR1 SEHNR, CDR2 FQNEAQ (reference sequence). The CDR3 covers 14 residues. V lost 5 bases to trimming and J lost 7 bases; unmatched junction nucleotides: 4.

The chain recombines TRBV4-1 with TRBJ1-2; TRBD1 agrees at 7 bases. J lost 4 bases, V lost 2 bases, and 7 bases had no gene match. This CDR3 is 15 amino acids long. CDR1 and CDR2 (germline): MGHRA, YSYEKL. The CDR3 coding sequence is TGCGCCAGCAGCCAAAGACAGGGACTGCTCTATGGCTACACCTTC. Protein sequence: CASSQRQGLLYGYTF.

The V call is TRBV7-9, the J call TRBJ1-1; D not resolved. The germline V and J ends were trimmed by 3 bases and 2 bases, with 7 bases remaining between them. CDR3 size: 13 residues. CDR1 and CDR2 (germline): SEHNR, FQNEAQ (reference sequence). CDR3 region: CASSFSSNTEAFF. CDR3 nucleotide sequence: TGTGCCAGCAGCTTTTCGTCCAACACTGAAGCTTTCTTT.

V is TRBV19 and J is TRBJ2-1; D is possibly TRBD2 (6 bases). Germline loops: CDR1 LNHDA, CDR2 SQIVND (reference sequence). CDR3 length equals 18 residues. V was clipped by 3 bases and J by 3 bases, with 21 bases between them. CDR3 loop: CASSMAGTGPPIYNEQFF. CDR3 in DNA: TGTGCCAGTAGTATGGCCGGGACTGGCCCTCCCATCTACAATGAGCAGTTCTTC.

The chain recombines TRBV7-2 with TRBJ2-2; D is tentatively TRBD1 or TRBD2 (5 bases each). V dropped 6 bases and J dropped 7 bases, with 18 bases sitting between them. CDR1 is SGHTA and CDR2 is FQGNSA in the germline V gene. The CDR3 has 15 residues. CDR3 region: CASSSSGRDLGELFF. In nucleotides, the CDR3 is TGTGCCAGCAGTTCCTCGGGGCGAGATCTCGGGGAGCTGTTTTTT.

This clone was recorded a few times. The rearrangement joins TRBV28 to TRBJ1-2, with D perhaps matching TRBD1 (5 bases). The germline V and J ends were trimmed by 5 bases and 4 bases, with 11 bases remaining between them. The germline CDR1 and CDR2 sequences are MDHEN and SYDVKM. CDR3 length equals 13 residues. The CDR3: CASSPAGIYGYTF. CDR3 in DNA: TGTGCCAGCAGTCCTGCAGGGATCTATGGCTACACCTTC.